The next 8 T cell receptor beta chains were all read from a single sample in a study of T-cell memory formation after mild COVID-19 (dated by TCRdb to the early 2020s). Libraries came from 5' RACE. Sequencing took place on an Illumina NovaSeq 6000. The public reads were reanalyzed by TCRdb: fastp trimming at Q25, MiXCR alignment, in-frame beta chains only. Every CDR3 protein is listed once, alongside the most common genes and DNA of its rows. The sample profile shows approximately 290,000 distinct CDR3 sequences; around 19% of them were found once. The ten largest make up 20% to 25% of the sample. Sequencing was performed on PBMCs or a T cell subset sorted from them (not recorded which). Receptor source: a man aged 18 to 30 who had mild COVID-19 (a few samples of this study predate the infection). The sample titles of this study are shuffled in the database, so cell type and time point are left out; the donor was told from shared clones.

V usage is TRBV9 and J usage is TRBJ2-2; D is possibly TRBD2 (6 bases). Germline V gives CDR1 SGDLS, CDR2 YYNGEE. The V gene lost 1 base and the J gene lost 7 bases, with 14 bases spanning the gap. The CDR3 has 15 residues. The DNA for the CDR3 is TGTGCCAGCAGCGTATGGAGGGATCCGGGCGGGGAGCTGTTTTTT. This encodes CASSVWRDPGGELFF.

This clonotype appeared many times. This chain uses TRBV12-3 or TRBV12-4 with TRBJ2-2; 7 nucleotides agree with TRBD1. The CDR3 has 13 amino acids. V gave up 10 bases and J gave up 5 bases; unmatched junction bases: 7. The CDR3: CAIDRAVTGELFF. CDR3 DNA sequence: TGTGCCATCGACAGGGCGGTTACCGGGGAGCTGTTTTTT.

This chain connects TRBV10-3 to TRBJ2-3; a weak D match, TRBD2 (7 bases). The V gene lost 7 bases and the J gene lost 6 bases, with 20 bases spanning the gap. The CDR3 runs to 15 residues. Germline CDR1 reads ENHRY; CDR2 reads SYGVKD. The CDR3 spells CAINNGGPPPDTQYF. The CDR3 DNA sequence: TGTGCCATCAATAACGGGGGGCCCCCCCCGGATACGCAGTATTTT.

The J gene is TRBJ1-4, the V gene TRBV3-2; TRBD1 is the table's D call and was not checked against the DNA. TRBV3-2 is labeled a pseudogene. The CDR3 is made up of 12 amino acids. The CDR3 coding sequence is TGTGCCAGTAGAGGGGGCGATGAAAAACTGTTTTTT. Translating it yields CASRGGDEKLFF.

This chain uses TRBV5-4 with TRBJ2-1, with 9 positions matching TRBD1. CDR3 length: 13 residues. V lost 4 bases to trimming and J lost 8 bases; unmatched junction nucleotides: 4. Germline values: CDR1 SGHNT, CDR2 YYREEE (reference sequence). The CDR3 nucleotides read TGTGCCAGCAGCAAACAGGGGGCGGATGAGCAGTTCTTC. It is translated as CASSKQGADEQFF.

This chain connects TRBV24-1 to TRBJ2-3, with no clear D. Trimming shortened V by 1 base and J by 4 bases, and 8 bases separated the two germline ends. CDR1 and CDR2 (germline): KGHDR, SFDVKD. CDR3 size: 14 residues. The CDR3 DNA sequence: TGTGCCACCAGTGATTTATTGACGTCAGATACGCAGTATTTT. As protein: CATSDLLTSDTQYF.

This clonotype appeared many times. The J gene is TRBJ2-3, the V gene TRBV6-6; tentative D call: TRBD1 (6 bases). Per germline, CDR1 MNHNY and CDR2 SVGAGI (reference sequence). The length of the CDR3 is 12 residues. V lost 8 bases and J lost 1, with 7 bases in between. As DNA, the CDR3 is TGTGCCAGCTCAGGGGGCACAGATACGCAGTATTTT. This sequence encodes CASSGGTDTQYF.

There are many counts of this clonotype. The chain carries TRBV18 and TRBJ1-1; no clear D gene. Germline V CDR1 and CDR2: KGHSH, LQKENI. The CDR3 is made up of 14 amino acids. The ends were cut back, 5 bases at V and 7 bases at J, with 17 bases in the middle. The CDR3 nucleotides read TGTGCCAGCTCAACCTCGGACGGTTCCCGTGAAGCTTTCTTT. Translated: CASSTSDGSREAFF.